This T cell receptor (beta chain) was recorded in a study of T cell changes during pregnancy in multiple sclerosis (dated by TCRdb to about 2019). At the level of the whole study: The study examined how the T cell repertoire changed over the course of pregnancy in women with multiple sclerosis.

A few counts support this clone. The antigen it binds to is not known. There are no base qualities to consult, and no much larger clone falls within one base. The method was the immunoSEQ multiplex PCR assay. TCRdb stores this immuneACCESS table with in-frame sequences only. Part of the clones is absent; in the studies checked, under half of the shortfall reflects unresolved V genes, and no reason is known for the rest. This sample lists 60,000 to 90,000 clones; around 93% were detected once. The ten largest clones represent just over 2.5% of the sample. V drops 3 bases and J drops 2 bases, leaving 16 bases in between. CDR1 and CDR2, looked up from the germline V gene, are MDHEN and SYDVKM. There are 16 amino acids in the CDR3, from cysteine to phenylalanine inclusive. The retained sequence is limited to the CDR3, 48 bases, with the frame set at the first base.

The sequence came from a female donor in good health, enrolled as a control in a pregnancy study. The rearrangement joined TRBV28 to TRBJ1-2; the D gene assignment is ambiguous. Sequencing was performed on peripheral blood, taken after pregnancy. The nucleotide sequence is given as TGTGCCAGCAGTTTCCCCTTGGCAGACAAAAACTATGGCTACACCTTC. It translates to CASSFPLADKNYGYTF.